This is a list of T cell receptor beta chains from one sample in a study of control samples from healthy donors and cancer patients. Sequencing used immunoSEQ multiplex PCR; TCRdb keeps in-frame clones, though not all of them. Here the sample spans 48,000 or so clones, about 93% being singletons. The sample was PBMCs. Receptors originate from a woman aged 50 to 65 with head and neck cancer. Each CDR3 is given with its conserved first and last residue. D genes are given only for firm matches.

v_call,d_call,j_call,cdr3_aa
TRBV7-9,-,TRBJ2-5,CASSLAGSQYFRETQYF
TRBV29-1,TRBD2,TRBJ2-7,CSVEAGGGSGYEQYF
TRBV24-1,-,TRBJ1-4,CATSDPGRGNEKLFF
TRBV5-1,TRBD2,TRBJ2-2,CASSLGLAGRDPGELFF
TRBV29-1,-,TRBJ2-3,CSVEVGTPDTQYF
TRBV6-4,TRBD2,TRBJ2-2,CASSEQREGQLFF
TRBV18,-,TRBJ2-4,CASSPGAGEAVRYF
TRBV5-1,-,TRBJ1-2,CASSLSGTNYGYTF
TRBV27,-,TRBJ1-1,CASSFPHREGGMYTEAFF
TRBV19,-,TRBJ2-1,CASSISSVSYNEQFF
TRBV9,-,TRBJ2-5,CASSRLSGTFQETQYF
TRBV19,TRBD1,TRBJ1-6,CASKLTGGAYNSPLHF
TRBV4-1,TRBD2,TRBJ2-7,CASSQELAGREQYF
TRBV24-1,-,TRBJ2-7,CATSDPLGEQYF
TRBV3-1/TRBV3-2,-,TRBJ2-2,CASSQGRTHTGELFF
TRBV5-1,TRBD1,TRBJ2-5,CASSFGRGQETQYF
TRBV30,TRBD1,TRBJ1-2,CAWSLAGGYYGYTF
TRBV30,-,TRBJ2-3,CAWSASRFADTQYF
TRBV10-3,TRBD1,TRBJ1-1,CAISESGTGVQIGAFF
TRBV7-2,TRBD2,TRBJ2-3,CASSRQAGLAGVPDTQYF
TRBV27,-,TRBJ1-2,CASSFDGGYGYTF
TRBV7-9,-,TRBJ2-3,CASSPLKDTQYF
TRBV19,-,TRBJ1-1,CASSGGAGVLEAFF
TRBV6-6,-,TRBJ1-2,CASSYEGRDGYTF
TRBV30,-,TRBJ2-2,CAWETARSAAGELFF
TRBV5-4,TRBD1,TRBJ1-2,CASSYPGTGGNYGYTF
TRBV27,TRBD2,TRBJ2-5,CASSFSGGPQETQYF
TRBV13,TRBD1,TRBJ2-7,CASSYLGQEAYEQYF
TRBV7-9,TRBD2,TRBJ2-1,CASSLVGLAGEKYNEQFF
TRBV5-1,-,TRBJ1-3,CASSLGAAFSGNTIYF
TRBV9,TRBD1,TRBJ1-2,CASSVGQGGASNYGYTF
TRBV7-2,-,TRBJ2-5,CASSLRIYQETQYF
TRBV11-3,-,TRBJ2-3,CASSLGGVGARDTQYF
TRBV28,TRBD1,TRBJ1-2,CASRVANTGEEAANYGYTF
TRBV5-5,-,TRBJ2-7,CASSWDTYEQYF